This record looks at one TCR beta chain sequence and its context. Antigen: not known. This record belongs to a study of regulatory T cells in long-lasting Graves disease. Specified time point: persistent/refractory GD, antithyroid drugs over 5 years with positive TRAb. PBMCs provided the RNA from which the TCR library was made. Arm-PCR of CDR3 regions and iRepertoire HTBI primers were used to build TCR beta libraries. In the original analysis: In the combined samples, some 59 TRBV and 14 to 15 TRBJ segments were identified. Each CDR3 protein gets one entry after TCRdb re-called the multiplex PCR reads with MiXCR. The V and J calls shown here were made by TCRdb, not taken from the authors' results. The sample holds roughly 450,000 distinct CDR3 sequences, around 20% seen once. The germline V gene encodes CDR1 DFQATT and CDR2 SNEGSKA (reference sequence). V lost 7 bases and J lost 5; bases outside the gene matches: 7. CDR3 size: 12 residues.

Broader study findings: TRBV28 was favored in persistent disease, as were TRBJ1-2 and TRBJ2-5.

The chain employs TRBV20-1 and TRBJ2-7; 8 positions match TRBD2. The material was peripheral blood mononuclear cells (PBMCs), obtained when the disease was refractory, from a patient treated with antithyroid drugs. The sequence was obtained from a female donor with Graves disease. The chain's CDR3 is CSVNSGTHEQYF. The DNA of the CDR3 is TGCAGTGTCAATAGCGGGACCCACGAGCAGTACTTC.